The clone carrying this T cell receptor beta chain has only a few counts. There are 15 residues in the CDR3. CDR1 is LGHDT and CDR2 is YNNKEL in the germline V gene (reference sequence). Trimming at V came to 4 bases and at J to 5 bases, leaving 10 bases not matched to a gene. This sample was included in a study of blood T cell repertoires in COVID-19. Study as a whole: Nucleic acid was either cDNA or gDNA, and it came from T cells, B-cell-depleted T cells, or PBMCs.

Generated by immunoSEQ multiplex PCR, the TCRdb table keeps only in-frame clones and is missing some. The profile shows approximately 400,000 clones, 81% of them singletons. This sequence originates from a human donor with acute or convalescent COVID-19. The donor label of this sample is uncertain. The chain employs TRBV3-1 (or the pseudogene TRBV3-2) and TRBJ1-1; 7 bases are a match to TRBD1. Sequencing used peripheral blood. CDR3 coding DNA: TGTGCCAGCAGCCTCGTACAGGGGTTGCAGACTGAAGCTTTCTTT. Protein product: CASSLVQGLQTEAFF.